This passage covers 27 T cell receptor beta chains from one sample sequenced in a study of shared clonotypes between healthy human individuals. Assay: immunoSEQ multiplex PCR; the TCRdb copy retains only in-frame clones and omits some. The sample contains about 300,000 clones, around 67% of which appear only once. Source material: memory CD4+ T cells sorted from blood. Subset of the sample: CD45RA-negative fraction. The receptors here all came from a man aged 25 to 40 in good health.

This chain connects TRBV30 to TRBJ1-2, with D tentatively TRBD1 (6 bases). This CDR3 spans 14 amino acids. Trimming removed 0 bases at V and 4 bases at J, with 12 bases between. CDR1 and CDR2 (germline): GTSNPN, SVGIG (reference sequence). The CDR3 loop is CAWSVQGGVYGYTF. CDR3 nucleotide sequence: TGTGCCTGGAGTGTACAGGGTGGGGTCTATGGCTACACCTTC.

The rearrangement joins TRBV6-1 to TRBJ1-1, with D uncertain. Germline loops: CDR1 MNHNS, CDR2 SASEGT. The V and J ends lost 5 bases and 6 bases respectively, with 7 bases between them. This CDR3 has 11 amino acids. The CDR3 DNA reads as TGTGCCAGCAGTTCTGCGTCTGAAGCTTTCTTT. Protein product: CASSSASEAFF.

The table lists this clone with a count of one. The chain uses TRBV7-2 and TRBJ1-1; a weak D match, TRBD1 (6 bases). The CDR3 extends over 15 amino acids. Per the germline V gene, CDR1 is SGHTA and CDR2 is FQGNSA. V was clipped by 5 bases and J by 0 bases, with 13 bases between them. The chain's CDR3 is CASSPLGAMNTEAFF. As DNA, the CDR3 is TGTGCCAGCAGCCCACTGGGGGCCATGAACACTGAAGCTTTCTTT.

This clone was seen a few times. This sequence joins TRBV27 and TRBJ2-3; D uncertain. V lost 2 bases and J 1 base, leaving 7 bases between the germline ends. This CDR3 contains 14 residues. Per germline, CDR1 MNHEY and CDR2 SMNVEV (reference sequence). DNA of the CDR3: TGTGCCAGCAGTTTAGCGTTTCGCACAGATACGCAGTATTTT. It codes for CASSLAFRTDTQYF.

The chain uses TRBV14 and TRBJ2-3, with D perhaps TRBD2 (6 bases). The CDR3 loop spans 17 amino acids. V was pared by 4 bases and J by 4 bases, with 21 bases between. Germline V gene data show CDR1 as SGHDN and CDR2 as FVKESK. CDR3 sequence: CASSPPWAGRDPDTQYF. The CDR3 DNA reads as TGTGCCAGCAGCCCTCCCTGGGCGGGACGGGATCCAGATACGCAGTATTTT.

The chain couples TRBV7-2 to TRBJ2-1; D remains ambiguous. Trimming took 3 bases from V and 7 from J, leaving 13 bases between them. Germline CDR1 reads SGHTA; CDR2 reads FQGNSA. This CDR3 has 14 amino acids. This chain's CDR3 is CASSLAAWGNEQFF. In nucleotides, the CDR3 is TGTGCCAGCAGCTTGGCAGCATGGGGAAATGAGCAGTTCTTC. Together with reference TRBV7-2 and TRBJ2-1, the CDR3 gives the full variable domain: GAGVSQSPSNKVTEKGKDVELRCDPISGHTALYWYRQSLGQGLEFLIYFQGNSAPDKSGLPSDRFSAERTGGSVSTLTIQRTQQEDSAVYLCASSLAAWGNEQFFGPGTRLTVL.

The table lists this clone with a count of one. The CDR3 nucleotides read TGTGCCAGCAGCCGTAGCGGGAGTGTCCCCTACGAGCAGTACTTC. Protein: CASSRSGSVPYEQYF. The chain combines TRBV11-3 with TRBJ2-7; 9 bases map to TRBD2. Germline V CDR1 and CDR2: SGHNT, YENEEA. CDR3 length: 15 residues. The ends lost 5 bases at V and 2 bases at J; junction bases unmatched: 7.

The chain joins TRBV25-1 to TRBJ2-3; D gene unclear. CDR3 length: 13 residues. V shed 3 bases and J shed 6 bases, with 10 bases lying between them. Germline loops: CDR1 MGHDK, CDR2 SYGVNS. Here the CDR3 reads CASSEARVDTQYF. The CDR3 nucleotides read TGTGCCAGCAGTGAGGCCCGTGTGGATACGCAGTATTTT.

The J gene is TRBJ1-5, the V gene TRBV6-5; the D is unclear. The CDR3 spans 15 residues. V gave up 6 bases and J gave up 3 bases, with 15 bases separating them. Germline CDR1 and CDR2: MNHEY and SVGAGI. The CDR3 nucleotides are TGTGCCAGCAGAACCAAGGGTCAGGCCAATCAGCCCCAGCATTTT. Translation: CASRTKGQANQPQHF.

The chain recombines TRBV18 with TRBJ1-1; 7 bases are a match to TRBD1. Losses at the gene ends were 6 bases for V and 5 bases for J; bases not matched to a gene: 12. Germline-derived CDR1 and CDR2 are KGHSH and LQKENI. This CDR3 has 15 residues. The DNA of the CDR3 is TGTGCCAGCTCTACAAAGGGGGCCGGTAATACTGAAGCTTTCTTT. Protein product: CASSTKGAGNTEAFF. The entire variable domain, with the rest obtained from reference TRBV18 and TRBJ1-1, is as follows: NAGVMQNPRHLVRRRGQEARLRCSPMKGHSHVYWYRQLPEEGLKFMVYLQKENIIDESGMPKERFSAEFPKEGPSILRIQQVVRGDSAAYFCASSTKGAGNTEAFFGQGTRLTVV.

This clone was detected a few times. Other nucleotide sequences in the sample specify the same CDR3. The genes are TRBV9 and TRBJ1-1; TRBD1 matches 7 bases. This CDR3 has 13 residues. Losses at the gene ends were 0 bases for V and 7 bases for J; bases not matched to a gene: 3. Germline CDR1 reads SGDLS; CDR2 reads YYNGEE. As DNA, the CDR3 is TGTGCCAGCAGCGTAGCAGGGGGTGGTGAAGCTTTCTTT. Its translation is CASSVAGGGEAFF.

The CDR3 DNA reads TGTGCCAGCAGAGAGAGCTCCTATAATTCACCCCTCCACTTT. Translation gives CASRESSYNSPLHF. The chain uses TRBV2 and TRBJ1-6; D not certain. The CDR3 length is 14 residues. Trimming shortened V by 6 bases and J by 0 bases, and 6 bases separated the two germline ends. The germline CDR1 and CDR2 sequences are SNHLY and FYNNEI.

The chain links TRBV4-1 to TRBJ2-5; 7 bases line up with TRBD2. The CDR3 covers 15 residues. Trimming took 8 bases from V and 4 from J; bases not matched to a gene: 13. CDR1 is MGHRA, CDR2 YSYEKL, per germline. The CDR3 nucleotides read TGCGCCAGCCGCGTTGACTTAACTAGCGTAGAGACCCAGTACTTC. This sequence encodes CASRVDLTSVETQYF.

The chain has TRBV11-2 and TRBJ1-3; no definite D call. Germline loops: CDR1 SGHAT, CDR2 FQNNGV. V was trimmed by 6 bases and J by 0 bases, leaving 9 bases between them. The CDR3 loop spans 14 amino acids. The CDR3 DNA is TGTGCCAGCAGTCCGAATTACTCTGGAAACACCATATATTTT. It codes for CASSPNYSGNTIYF.

The chain links TRBV7-9 to TRBJ2-5; D unresolved. This CDR3 comprises 11 residues. Trimming pared 1 base from V and 5 bases from J, leaving 2 bases between. Germline-derived CDR1 and CDR2 are SEHNR and FQNEAQ (reference sequence). This CDR3 is CASSLVETQYF. DNA for the CDR3: TGTGCCAGCAGCTTAGTTGAGACCCAGTACTTC. Using reference TRBV7-9 and TRBJ2-5 for the parts outside the CDR3, the full variable domain is DTGVSQNPRHKITKRGQNVTFRCDPISEHNRLYWYRQTLGQGPEFLTYFQNEAQLEKSRLLSDRFSAERPKGSFSTLEIQRTEQGDSAMYLCASSLVETQYFGPGTRLLVL.

The chain combines TRBV9 with TRBJ2-3; 10 positions match TRBD2. CDR3 length: 16 residues. Trimming cost V 3 bases and J 4 bases; bases outside gene matches: 8. Germline V CDR1 and CDR2: SGDLS, YYNGEE. CDR3 sequence: CASSADSGRRADTQYF. The CDR3 bases are TGTGCCAGCAGCGCGGATAGCGGGAGGAGGGCAGATACGCAGTATTTT. Variable domain in full (rest from reference TRBV9 and TRBJ2-3): DSGVTQTPKHLITATGQRVTLRCSPRSGDLSVYWYQQSLDQGLQFLIQYYNGEERAKGNILERFSAQQFPDLHSELNLSSLELGDSALYFCASSADSGRRADTQYFGPGTRLTVL.

The chain couples TRBV2 to TRBJ1-3; D ambiguous. The CDR3 has 15 amino acids. Germline lookup yields CDR1 SNHLY and CDR2 FYNNEI. Deletions cut 6 bases from V and 7 bases from J, with 19 bases between. In DNA, the CDR3 is TGTGCCAGCAGAGGAGTACGAGGGCGCGGGAACACCATATATTTT. Translated, it gives CASRGVRGRGNTIYF.

This clone was seen once. The J gene is TRBJ2-1, the V gene TRBV5-1, with D uncertain. Trimming shortened V by 2 bases and J by 8 bases, and 14 bases separated the two germline ends. This CDR3 contains 14 residues. Germline V lookup: CDR1 SGHRS, CDR2 YFSETQ. For the CDR3, the DNA is TGCGCCAGCAGCTTATCGCCTGGGAACGATGAGCAGTTCTTC. It translates to CASSLSPGNDEQFF.

This chain links TRBV28 with TRBJ1-5; tentative D call: TRBD1 (6 bases). The length of the CDR3 is 14 residues. CDR1 is MDHEN and CDR2 is SYDVKM in the germline V gene. The V end was cut by 6 bases, the J end by 2 bases, with 11 bases between. This CDR3 reads CASRPGTRNQPQHF. In DNA, the CDR3 is TGTGCCAGCAGACCCGGGACACGCAATCAGCCCCAGCATTTT.

CDR3 sequence reads: CASSEGVWISNTGELFF. In DNA form, the CDR3 reads TGTGCCAGCAGTGAAGGGGTCTGGATATCGAACACCGGGGAGCTGTTTTTT. V is TRBV6-1 and J is TRBJ2-2; unclear D gene. V dropped 1 base and J dropped 0 bases, with 12 bases sitting between them. The germline V gene encodes CDR1 MNHNS and CDR2 SASEGT. The CDR3 spans 17 residues.

The rearrangement links TRBV9 to TRBJ2-3, with unresolved D. Trimming pared 0 bases from V and 0 bases from J, leaving 14 bases between. The germline gives CDR1 SGDLS, CDR2 YYNGEE. This CDR3 region has 17 residues. CDR3 DNA sequence: TGTGCCAGCAGCGTAGAGGCTAGGAGTTGGAGCACAGATACGCAGTATTTT. This codes for CASSVEARSWSTDTQYF.

This clone was counted once. The chain combines TRBV2 with TRBJ1-1; D uncertain. Germline V lookup: CDR1 SNHLY, CDR2 FYNNEI. This CDR3 has 14 amino acids. Trimming pared 7 bases from V and 0 bases from J, leaving 12 bases between. The CDR3, as DNA: TGTGCCAGCACAGCGTTTACTCTGAACACTGAAGCTTTCTTT. As protein: CASTAFTLNTEAFF.

The rearrangement joins TRBV6-1 to TRBJ1-6; D is unresolved. Trimming took off 8 bases at V and 8 bases at J, with 10 bases between the two ends. Germline lookup yields CDR1 MNHNS and CDR2 SASEGT. This CDR3 contains 12 residues. CDR3 coding DNA: TGTGCCAGCGCGGGAGGGCATTCACCCCTCCACTTT. It is translated as CASAGGHSPLHF.

This sequence joins TRBV6-1 and TRBJ2-1, with D perhaps TRBD1 (5 bases). Germline V gene data show CDR1 as MNHNS and CDR2 as SASEGT. There are 15 residues in the CDR3. Trimming removed 7 bases from V and 1 base from J, with 14 bases in between. CDR3 DNA: TGTGCCAGCACCGGACACTTTCCTTCCTACAATGAGCAGTTCTTC. This translates into CASTGHFPSYNEQFF.

This chain links TRBV9 with TRBJ1-3; TRBD1 aligns across 8 bases. The CDR3 has 14 residues. Germline CDR1 reads SGDLS; CDR2 reads YYNGEE. V shed 5 bases and J 6 bases; nucleotides not matched to a gene: 7. CDR3 nucleotide sequence: TGTGCCAGCAGTGAATTGGACAGGGCAAACACCATATATTTT. Translated, it gives CASSELDRANTIYF.

The chain carries TRBV7-9 and TRBJ2-2, with TRBD1 identical over 7 bases. The trim removed 5 bases at V and 6 bases at J, leaving 6 bases unmatched. The germline V gene encodes CDR1 SEHNR and CDR2 FQNEAQ (reference sequence). The CDR3 is 14 amino acids. CDR3 nucleotide sequence: TGTGCCAGCAGCGCCGACAGGGTCGCCGGGGAGCTGTTTTTT. Amino acid sequence: CASSADRVAGELFF.

V is TRBV11-3 and J is TRBJ2-1; D assignment may be TRBD1 or TRBD2 (5 bases each). Between the trimmed V and J ends, which lost 4 bases and 4 bases, there was a span of 8 bases. The CDR3 contains 13 residues. CDR1 SGHNT and CDR2 YENEEA come from the germline V gene. Here the CDR3 reads CASSSGAYNEQFF. CDR3 DNA: TGTGCCAGCAGCTCCGGGGCTTACAATGAGCAGTTCTTC.